The next 10 T cell receptor beta chains were all read from a single sample in a study of cytomegalovirus exposure and HLA in healthy donors. PCR was performed using 60 Vbeta and 13 Jbeta primers. Libraries were prepared by immunoSEQ multiplex PCR; TCRdb keeps only in-frame clonotypes and omits some of them. Seen here are roughly 120,000 clones, roughly 15% observed once, and the top ten hold under 2.5%. Material: PBMCs. The receptors come from a young woman in good health and CMV-seronegative.

This clone was picked up a small number of times. This chain joins TRBV2 and TRBJ2-4, with 10 bases fitting TRBD2. Trimming cost V 8 bases and J 9 bases; bases outside gene matches: 16. The CDR3 runs 16 residues. Germline CDR1 reads SNHLY; CDR2 reads FYNNEI. The chain's CDR3 is CASEETSGRGDSIQYF. In nucleotides, the CDR3 is TGTGCCAGCGAGGAGACTAGCGGGCGAGGAGATAGCATTCAGTACTTC.

The chain carries TRBV6-1 and TRBJ2-3, with TRBD1 matching over 8 bases. The junction had 10 bases not matched to a gene; V was cut back by 10 bases and J by 4 bases. Germline loops: CDR1 MNHNS, CDR2 SASEGT. The CDR3 has 14 amino acids. The CDR3 nucleotides read TGTGCCACCTGGGGGGACAGGACTCCAGATACGCAGTATTTT. Residues: CATWGDRTPDTQYF.

The table lists this clone with many counts. The chain employs TRBV4-2 and TRBJ1-1; 7 bases agree with TRBD1. Germline V CDR1 and CDR2: LGHNA, YNFKEQ. V lost 5 bases to trimming and J lost 0 bases; unmatched junction nucleotides: 9. There are 16 residues in the CDR3. CDR3 sequence: CASSAHRGAVNTEAFF. The CDR3 DNA is TGTGCCAGCAGCGCTCACAGGGGTGCGGTGAACACTGAAGCTTTCTTT.

This rearrangement joins TRBV29-1 to TRBJ2-7, with 9 bases matching TRBD2. Germline trimming cut 3 bases from V and 7 bases from J; bases unmatched to any gene: 13. Per germline, CDR1 SQVTM and CDR2 ANQGSEA. The CDR3 totals 15 residues. The CDR3 spells CSVDRSGGSRGEQYF. The CDR3 DNA sequence: TGCAGCGTTGACCGGAGCGGGGGGTCTAGAGGGGAGCAGTACTTC.

This clone showed up just a few times. This chain uses TRBV9 with TRBJ1-1; D is perhaps TRBD1 (6 bases). Germline values: CDR1 SGDLS, CDR2 YYNGEE. Trimming removed 3 bases at V and 3 bases at J, with 21 bases between. The CDR3 runs 17 residues. The CDR3 loop reads CASSAQRFGGRDTEAFF. For the CDR3, the DNA is TGTGCCAGCAGCGCCCAGCGTTTTGGGGGCAGGGACACTGAAGCTTTCTTT.

The J gene is TRBJ1-1, the V gene TRBV30; 7 nucleotides agree with TRBD1. The junction had 6 bases not matched to a gene; V was cut back by 4 bases and J by 4 bases. This CDR3 spans 13 amino acids. CDR1 is GTSNPN and CDR2 is SVGIG in the germline V gene (reference sequence). CDR3 DNA: TGTGCCTGGACCTTGACAGGGACCACTGAAGCTTTCTTT. Translation: CAWTLTGTTEAFF.

The CDR3 loop reads CSVEIGLAGVNEQFF. DNA of the CDR3: TGCAGCGTTGAAATTGGACTAGCGGGGGTCAATGAGCAGTTCTTC. The chain uses TRBV29-1 and TRBJ2-1; 13 nucleotides match TRBD2. Trimming at V came to 2 bases and at J to 6 bases, leaving 4 bases not matched to a gene. Germline V CDR1 and CDR2: SQVTM, ANQGSEA. This CDR3 is built from 15 residues.

V gene TRBV10-3 combines with J gene TRBJ1-2, with TRBD1 identical over 10 bases. The germline CDR1 and CDR2 sequences are ENHRY and SYGVKD. The CDR3 has 17 residues. With 5 bases clipped from V and 0 bases from J, the junction kept 9 bases outside the gene matches. CDR3 in DNA: TGTGCCATCAGTCGGGAGGGACAGGGGCCCACTAACTATGGCTACACCTTC. Translating it yields CAISREGQGPTNYGYTF.

This sequence joins TRBV11-2 and TRBJ1-1; D unclear. The length of the CDR3 is 15 residues. Trimming left V 0 bases short and J 1 base short, with 9 bases between. Germline CDR1 and CDR2: SGHAT and FQNNGV. CDR3 loop: CASSLEGLPNTEAFF. As DNA, the CDR3 is TGTGCCAGCAGCTTAGAGGGCCTACCGAACACTGAAGCTTTCTTT.

J is TRBJ2-1 and V is TRBV7-9; no firm D call. Germline V CDR1 and CDR2: SEHNR, FQNEAQ (reference sequence). The CDR3 runs 13 residues. With 2 bases removed from V and 6 bases from J, the gap between germline ends came to 8 bases. The CDR3 DNA reads TGTGCCAGCAGCTTACAAGTGCGCAATGAGCAGTTCTTC. Translating gives CASSLQVRNEQFF.